The T cell receptor beta chain under discussion was sequenced for a study of blood T cell repertoires in COVID-19. Study information: COVID-19 samples from acute and convalescent phases originated in the United States, Italy and Spain. The analysed material was cDNA or gDNA that came from T cells, B-cell-depleted T cells, or PBMCs.

The sample holds a few counts of this clone. In the source study's methods: Reference gene primers were amplified, and this amplification served to estimate nucleated cell counts. TCRdb's copy holds only in-frame clones and misses some; the assay was immunoSEQ multiplex PCR. V and J calls plus clone size are reproduced from that table; the DNA served to infer D and trimming. The sample includes around 100,000 clones, roughly nine tenths of them seen just once. CDR1 LNHDA and CDR2 SQIVND come from the germline V gene (reference sequence). The CDR3 spans 13 residues. Trimming stripped 5 bases from V and 4 bases from J, with 9 bases between.

This TCR was sampled from a man aged 60-69 years with acute or convalescent COVID-19. Sample: peripheral blood. This rearrangement joins TRBV19 to TRBJ1-5; D uncertain. The CDR3 sequence is CASSSSRNQPQHF. The CDR3 DNA sequence: TGTGCCAGTAGTTCGAGCCGTAATCAGCCCCAGCATTTT. Filled out from reference TRBV19 and TRBJ1-5, the complete variable domain reads DGGITQSPKYLFRKEGQNVTLSCEQNLNHDAMYWYRQDPGQGLRLIYYSQIVNDFQKGDIAEGYSVSREKKESFPLTVTSAQKNPTAFYLCASSSSRNQPQHFGDGTRLSIL.